What follows describes a single T cell receptor beta chain. Antigen unknown. 13 Jbeta primers and 60 Vbeta primers were used for the PCR. Assay: immunoSEQ multiplex PCR; the TCRdb copy retains only in-frame clones and omits some. The data hold about 160,000 clones, with approximately 80% observed a single time. The length of the CDR3 is 13 residues. The V and J ends lost 6 bases and 4 bases respectively, with 12 bases between them. The germline V gene encodes CDR1 SGHVS and CDR2 FQNEAQ. The data were obtained in a study of cytomegalovirus exposure and HLA in healthy donors. Findings and limits, study-wide: In terms of immune exposure information, only CMV serostatus was available. The study labeled around 160 TCR beta chains cytomegalovirus-associated. TCR beta sequences reportedly predicted most subjects' HLA-A and HLA-B alleles accurately.

The chain uses TRBV7-8 and TRBJ1-2, with a possible D match to TRBD1 (5 bases). The sequenced material came from PBMCs. The TCR originated in a woman in her late teens or twenties in good health and CMV-seronegative. CDR3 residues: CASSPRGTYGYTF. The CDR3, as DNA: TGTGCCAGCAGTCCTCGGGGGACCTATGGCTACACCTTC.